This TCR beta chain was observed in a study of chemoradiotherapy in HPV16-positive cancers. Turning to the study itself: Candidate HPV-specific T-cell clones and common TCR motifs came from functional assays in a couple of HPV16-positive patients.

Assay used: immunoSEQ multiplex PCR; TCRdb lists only in-frame clones, some missing. Of tens of thousands of clones detected, about 88% appear once; the ten largest clones hold around 3.5%. The study, taken as a whole, reports: Candidate HPV-specific clones and E7-related TCR motifs grew in tumor during treatment. Only a couple of HPV16-positive patients supplied the functional HPV-specificity definition.

V lost 2 bases and J 6 bases, leaving 11 bases between the germline ends. Germline CDR1 SNHLY, CDR2 FYNNEI. This CDR3 is 14 amino acids long. For this clone: What it recognizes is unknown.

The sequence derives from a human donor with HPV-associated anogenital cancer. This material consisted of blood, taken from a patient who underwent chemoradiotherapy. This chain connects TRBV2 to TRBJ2-1; D is possibly TRBD1 or TRBD2 (5 bases each). The CDR3 DNA sequence: TGTGCCAGCAGTGAACTCGGGACCGTCAATGAGCAGTTCTTC. Protein: CASSELGTVNEQFF.